The clone carrying this TCR beta chain has a handful of counts. Distinct nucleotide sequences in the sample also encode this CDR3. This entry comes from a study of shared clonotypes between healthy human individuals. The overall study: Three plates were used per donor for CD4 naive, three for CD4 memory, two for CD8 naive and one for CD8 memory.

Per the germline V gene, CDR1 is SGHRS and CDR2 is YFSETQ. Trimming took 2 bases from V and 1 from J, leaving 5 bases between them. This CDR3 is built from 13 residues. Naive CD8 cells lacked CD45RO and underwent positive selection for CCR7, leaving out terminally differentiated effector memory CD45RA+ cells. It was about 190 ng DNA, some 30,000 T cell genomes, that sorted-subset replicate PCRs used. Measured with immunoSEQ multiplex PCR; TCRdb has only the in-frame clones, and not every one. There are under 2,000,000 clones in the sample; less than 95% occur only once, and 1.2% lies in the top ten. The sample was naive CD8+ T cells sorted from blood. This clonotype was obtained from a man aged 18 to 30 in good health. This chain uses TRBV5-1 with TRBJ2-3, with D possibly being TRBD1 (5 bases). Written as DNA, the CDR3 is TGCGCCAGCAGCTTAGGGGGCACAGATACGCAGTATTTT. Protein: CASSLGGTDTQYF.